This T cell receptor beta chain stems from a study of T cell responses to AZD1222 COVID-19 vaccine. This CDR3 contains 15 residues. The germline V gene encodes CDR1 SNHLY and CDR2 FYNNEI. V dropped 3 bases and J dropped 4; count of bases not matched to a gene: 4. Generated by immunoSEQ multiplex PCR, the TCRdb table keeps only in-frame clones and is missing some. The sample yields about 99,000 clones, approximately 87% seen once. This chain links TRBV2 with TRBJ2-3; 10 bases are a match to TRBD2. This clonotype was obtained from an adult in good health. The input for sequencing was peripheral blood, taken on day 0 of AZD1222 vaccination. In nucleotides, the CDR3 is TGTGCCAGCAGTGAGGGGGGACTAGCGTCAGATACGCAGTATTTT. It codes for CASSEGGLASDTQYF. Combining the CDR3 with reference TRBV2 and TRBJ2-3 gives the whole variable domain EPEVTQTPSHQVTQMGQEVILRCVPISNHLYFYWYRQILGQKVEFLVSFYNNEISEKSEIFDDQFSVERPDGSNFTLKIRSTKLEDSAMYFCASSEGGLASDTQYFGPGTRLTVL.